This T cell receptor beta chain is from a study of blood T cell repertoires in COVID-19. Sequencing used immunoSEQ multiplex PCR; TCRdb keeps in-frame clones, though not all of them. The profile shows around 300,000 clones, about nine tenths of them singletons. The sequence derives from a man aged 50 to 59 with acute or convalescent COVID-19. The sequenced sample consisted of peripheral blood.

The CDR3 bases are TGTGCCAGCAGCTCAGAAGGGACAGGGGTTTACGAGCAGTACTTC. Translation: CASSSEGTGVYEQYF. The V gene is TRBV11-1, the J gene TRBJ2-7; TRBD1 agrees at 10 bases. The CDR3 extends over 15 amino acids. V shed 4 bases, J shed 4 bases, and the junction held 7 bases outside the gene matches. In germline, CDR1 is SGHAT, CDR2 FQDESV (reference sequence).